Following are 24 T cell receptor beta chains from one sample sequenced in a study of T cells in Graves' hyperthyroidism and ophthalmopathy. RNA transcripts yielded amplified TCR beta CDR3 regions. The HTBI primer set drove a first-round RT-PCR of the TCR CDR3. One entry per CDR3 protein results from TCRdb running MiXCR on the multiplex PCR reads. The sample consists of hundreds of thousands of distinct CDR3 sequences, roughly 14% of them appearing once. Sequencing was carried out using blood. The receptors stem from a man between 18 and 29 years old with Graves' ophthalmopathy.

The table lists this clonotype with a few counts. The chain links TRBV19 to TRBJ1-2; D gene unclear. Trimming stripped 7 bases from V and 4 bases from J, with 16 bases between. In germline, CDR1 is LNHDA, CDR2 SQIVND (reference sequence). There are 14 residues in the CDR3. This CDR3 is CASTGVVGSYGYTF. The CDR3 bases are TGTGCCAGTACCGGGGTTGTTGGTTCCTATGGCTACACCTTC.

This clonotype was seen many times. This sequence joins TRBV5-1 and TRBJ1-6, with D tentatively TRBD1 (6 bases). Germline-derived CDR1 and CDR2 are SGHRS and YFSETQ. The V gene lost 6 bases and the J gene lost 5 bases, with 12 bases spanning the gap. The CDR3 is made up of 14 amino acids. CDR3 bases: TGCGCCAGCAAACAGGGATGGGATAATTCACCCCTCCACTTT. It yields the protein CASKQGWDNSPLHF.

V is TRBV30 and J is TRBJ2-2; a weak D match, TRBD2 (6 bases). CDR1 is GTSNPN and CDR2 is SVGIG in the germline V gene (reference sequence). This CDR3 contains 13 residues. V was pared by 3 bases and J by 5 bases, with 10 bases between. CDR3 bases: TGTGCCTGGAGCGGGGGTCGGACCGGGGAGCTGTTTTTT. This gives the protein CAWSGGRTGELFF.

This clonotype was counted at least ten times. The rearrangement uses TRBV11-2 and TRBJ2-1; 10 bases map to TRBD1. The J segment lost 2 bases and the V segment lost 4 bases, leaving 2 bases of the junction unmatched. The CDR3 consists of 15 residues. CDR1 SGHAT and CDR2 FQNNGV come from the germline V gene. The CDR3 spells CASSWGTGAYNEQFF. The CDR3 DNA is TGTGCCAGCAGCTGGGGGACAGGGGCCTACAATGAGCAGTTCTTC.

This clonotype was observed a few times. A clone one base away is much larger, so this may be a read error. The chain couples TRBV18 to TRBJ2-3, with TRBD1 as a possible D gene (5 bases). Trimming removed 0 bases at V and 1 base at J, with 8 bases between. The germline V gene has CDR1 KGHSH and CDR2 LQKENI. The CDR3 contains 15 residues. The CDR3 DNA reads TGTGCCAGCTCACCACCGTTAGGGGGCACAGATACGCAGTATTTT. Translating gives CASSPPLGGTDTQYF.

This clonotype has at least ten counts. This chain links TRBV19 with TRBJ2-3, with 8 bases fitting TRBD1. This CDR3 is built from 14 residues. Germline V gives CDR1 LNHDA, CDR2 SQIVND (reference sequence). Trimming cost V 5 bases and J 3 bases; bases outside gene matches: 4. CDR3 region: CASSPRDRTDTQYF. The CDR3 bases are TGTGCCAGTAGTCCCCGGGACAGGACAGATACGCAGTATTTT. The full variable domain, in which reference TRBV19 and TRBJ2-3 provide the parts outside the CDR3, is DGGITQSPKYLFRKEGQNVTLSCEQNLNHDAMYWYRQDPGQGLRLIYYSQIVNDFQKGDIAEGYSVSREKKESFPLTVTSAQKNPTAFYLCASSPRDRTDTQYFGPGTRLTVL.

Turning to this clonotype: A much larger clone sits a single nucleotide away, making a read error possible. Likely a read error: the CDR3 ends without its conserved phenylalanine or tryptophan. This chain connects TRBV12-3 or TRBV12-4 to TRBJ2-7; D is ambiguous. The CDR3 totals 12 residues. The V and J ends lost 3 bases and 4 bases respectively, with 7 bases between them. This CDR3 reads CASSFFGYEQYL. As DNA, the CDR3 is TGTGCCAGCAGTTTTTTTGGGTACGAGCAGTACCTC.

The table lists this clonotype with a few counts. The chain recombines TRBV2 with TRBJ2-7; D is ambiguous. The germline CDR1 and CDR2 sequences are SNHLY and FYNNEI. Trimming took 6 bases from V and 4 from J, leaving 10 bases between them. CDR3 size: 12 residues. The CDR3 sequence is CASRETGYEQYF. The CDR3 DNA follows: TGTGCCAGCAGAGAGACCGGGTACGAGCAGTACTTC. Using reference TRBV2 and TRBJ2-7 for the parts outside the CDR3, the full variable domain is EPEVTQTPSHQVTQMGQEVILRCVPISNHLYFYWYRQILGQKVEFLVSFYNNEISEKSEIFDDQFSVERPDGSNFTLKIRSTKLEDSAMYFCASRETGYEQYFGPGTRLTVT.

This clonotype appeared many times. The CDR3 region has the DNA TGTGCCAGCAGCTTAAGGGCCCTGAACACTGAAGCTTTCTTT. It specifies CASSLRALNTEAFF. This chain connects TRBV11-3 to TRBJ1-1; D is undetermined. Germline V lookup: CDR1 SGHNT, CDR2 YENEEA. CDR3 length: 14 amino acids. Between the trimmed V and J ends, which lost 2 bases and 0 bases, there was a span of 7 bases.

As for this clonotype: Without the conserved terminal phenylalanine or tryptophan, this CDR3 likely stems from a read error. This CDR3 is CASSSGTARNIQYL. Written as DNA, the CDR3 is TGTGCCAGCAGTTCTGGGACAGCCCGAAACATTCAGTACCTC. V and J are TRBV27 and TRBJ2-4, with 7 bases that match TRBD1. Germline V gene data show CDR1 as MNHEY and CDR2 as SMNVEV (reference sequence). Trimming cost V 4 bases and J 6 bases; bases outside gene matches: 6. This CDR3 spans 14 amino acids.

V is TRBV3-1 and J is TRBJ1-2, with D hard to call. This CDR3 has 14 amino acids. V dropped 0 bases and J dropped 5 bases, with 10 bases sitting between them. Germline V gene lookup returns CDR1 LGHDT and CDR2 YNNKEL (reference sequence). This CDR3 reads CASSQDIGTYGYTF. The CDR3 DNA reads TGTGCCAGCAGCCAAGACATAGGCACATATGGCTACACCTTC. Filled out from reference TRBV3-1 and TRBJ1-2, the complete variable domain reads DTAVSQTPKYLVTQMGNDKSIKCEQNLGHDTMYWYKQDSKKFLKIMFSYNNKELIINETVPNRFSPKSPDKAHLNLHINSLELGDSAVYFCASSQDIGTYGYTFGSGTRLTVV.

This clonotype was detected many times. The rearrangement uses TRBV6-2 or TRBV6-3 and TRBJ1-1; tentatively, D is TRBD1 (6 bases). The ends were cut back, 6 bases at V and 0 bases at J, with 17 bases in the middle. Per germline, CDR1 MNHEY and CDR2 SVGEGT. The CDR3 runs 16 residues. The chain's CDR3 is CASRSLWTVMNTEAFF. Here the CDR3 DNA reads TGTGCCAGCAGATCCCTATGGACAGTGATGAACACTGAAGCTTTCTTT.

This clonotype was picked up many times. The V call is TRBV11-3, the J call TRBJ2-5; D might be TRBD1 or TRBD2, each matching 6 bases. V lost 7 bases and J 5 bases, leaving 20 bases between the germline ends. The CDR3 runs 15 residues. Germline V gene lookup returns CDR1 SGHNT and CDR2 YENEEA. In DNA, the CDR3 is TGTGCCAGCACCCTCGTGGGGGGCCTTTTTGAGACCCAGTACTTC. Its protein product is CASTLVGGLFETQYF.

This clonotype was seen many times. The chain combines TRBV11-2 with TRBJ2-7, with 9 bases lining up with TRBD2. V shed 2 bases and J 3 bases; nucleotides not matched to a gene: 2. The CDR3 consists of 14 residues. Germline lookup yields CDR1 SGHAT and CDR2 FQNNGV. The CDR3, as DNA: TGTGCCAGCAGCTTACCTAGCGGGGACTACGAGCAGTACTTC. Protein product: CASSLPSGDYEQYF. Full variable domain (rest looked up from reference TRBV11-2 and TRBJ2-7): EAGVAQSPRYKIIEKRQSVAFWCNPISGHATLYWYQQILGQGPKLLIQFQNNGVVDDSQLPKDRFSAERLKGVDSTLKIQPAKLEDSAVYLCASSLPSGDYEQYFGPGTRLTVT.

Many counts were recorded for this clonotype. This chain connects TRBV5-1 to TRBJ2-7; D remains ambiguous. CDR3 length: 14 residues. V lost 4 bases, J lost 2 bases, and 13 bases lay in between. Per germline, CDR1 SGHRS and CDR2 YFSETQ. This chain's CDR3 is CASSPIGWTYEQYF. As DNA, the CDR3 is TGCGCCAGCAGCCCGATCGGATGGACCTACGAGCAGTACTTC.

The CDR3 DNA follows: TGCAGTGCTATGTCCCCAGGTGGGGGTAATGAAAAACTGTTTTTT. Translation: CSAMSPGGGNEKLFF. V is TRBV20-1 and J is TRBJ1-4; D might be TRBD1 (5 bases). Germline CDR1 and CDR2: DFQATT and SNEGSKA (reference sequence). This CDR3 is built from 15 residues. The V end lost 4 bases, the J end lost 4 bases, and 16 bases lay between the germline ends.

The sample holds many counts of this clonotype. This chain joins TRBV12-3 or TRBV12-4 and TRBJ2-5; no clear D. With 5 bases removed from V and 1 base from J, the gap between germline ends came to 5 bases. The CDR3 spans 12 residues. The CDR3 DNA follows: TGTGCCAGCAGTAAGGGCCAAGAGACCCAGTACTTC. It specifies CASSKGQETQYF.

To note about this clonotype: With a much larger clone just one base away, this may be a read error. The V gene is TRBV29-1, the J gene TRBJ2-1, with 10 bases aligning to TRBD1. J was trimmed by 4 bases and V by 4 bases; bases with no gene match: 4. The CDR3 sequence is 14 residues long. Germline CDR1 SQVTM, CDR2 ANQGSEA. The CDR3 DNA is TGCAGCGTTGTGGACAGGGGGGCATACAATGAGCAGTTCTTC. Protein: CSVVDRGAYNEQFF.

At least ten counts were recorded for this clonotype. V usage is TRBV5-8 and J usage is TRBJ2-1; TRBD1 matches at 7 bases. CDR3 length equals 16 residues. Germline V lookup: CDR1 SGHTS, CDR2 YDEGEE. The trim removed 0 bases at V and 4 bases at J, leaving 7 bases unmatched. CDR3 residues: CASSLATGPRYNEQFF. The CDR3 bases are TGTGCCAGCAGCTTGGCGACAGGGCCCAGATACAATGAGCAGTTCTTC.

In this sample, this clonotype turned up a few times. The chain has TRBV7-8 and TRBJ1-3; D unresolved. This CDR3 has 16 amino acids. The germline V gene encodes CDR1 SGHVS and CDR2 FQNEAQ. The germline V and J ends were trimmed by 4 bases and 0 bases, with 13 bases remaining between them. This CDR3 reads CASSSTVDLSGNTIYF. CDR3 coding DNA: TGTGCCAGCAGCTCAACAGTGGACCTCTCTGGAAACACCATATATTTT.

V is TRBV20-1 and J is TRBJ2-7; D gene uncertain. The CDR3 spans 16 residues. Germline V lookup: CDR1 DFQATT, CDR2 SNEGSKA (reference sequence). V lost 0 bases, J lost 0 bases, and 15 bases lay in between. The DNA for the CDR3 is TGCAGTGCTAGAGATTGGGTTCGGAAGGACTCCTACGAGCAGTACTTC. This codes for CSARDWVRKDSYEQYF.

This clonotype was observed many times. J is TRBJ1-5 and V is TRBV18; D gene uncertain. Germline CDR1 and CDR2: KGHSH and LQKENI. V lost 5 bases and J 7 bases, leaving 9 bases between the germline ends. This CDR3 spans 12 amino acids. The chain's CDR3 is CASSTASQPQHF. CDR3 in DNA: TGTGCCAGCTCAACAGCGAGCCAGCCCCAGCATTTT.

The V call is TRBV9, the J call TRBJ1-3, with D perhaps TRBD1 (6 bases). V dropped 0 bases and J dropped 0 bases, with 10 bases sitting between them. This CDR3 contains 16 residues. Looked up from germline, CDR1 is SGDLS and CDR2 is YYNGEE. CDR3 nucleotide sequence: TGTGCCAGCAGCGTAGTCCCAGGGGCCTCTGGAAACACCATATATTTT. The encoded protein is CASSVVPGASGNTIYF. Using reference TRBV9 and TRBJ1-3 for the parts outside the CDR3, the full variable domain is DSGVTQTPKHLITATGQRVTLRCSPRSGDLSVYWYQQSLDQGLQFLIQYYNGEERAKGNILERFSAQQFPDLHSELNLSSLELGDSALYFCASSVVPGASGNTIYFGEGSWLTVV.

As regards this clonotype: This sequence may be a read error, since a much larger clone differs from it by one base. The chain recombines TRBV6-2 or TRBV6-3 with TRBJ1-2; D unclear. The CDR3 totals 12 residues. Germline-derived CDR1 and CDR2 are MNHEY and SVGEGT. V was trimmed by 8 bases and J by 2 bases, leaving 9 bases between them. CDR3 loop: CASRRRNYGYTF. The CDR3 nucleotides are TGTGCCAGCCGGAGACGGAACTATGGCTACACCTTC.